The 21 T cell receptor beta chains below come from one sample, sequenced in a study of shared clonotypes between healthy human individuals. The method was immunoSEQ multiplex PCR; TCRdb's version includes in-frame clones alone and lacks a portion of them. The sample carries some 2.1 million clones, approximately 95% recorded once. Source material: naive CD4+ T cells sorted from blood. Indicated subset: CD45RA+ positively selected. The receptors shown here come from a man between 18 and 29 years old in good health.

The chain employs TRBV5-1 and TRBJ1-2; 7 positions agree with TRBD1. The CDR3 has 15 amino acids. Unmatched junction bases numbered 13, after V lost 4 bases and J lost 7 bases. The germline gives CDR1 SGHRS, CDR2 YFSETQ. This CDR3 is CASSPVGQGEGGYTF. The CDR3 nucleotides read TGCGCCAGCAGCCCCGTTGGCCAGGGGGAGGGTGGCTACACCTTC. Full variable domain (rest looked up from reference TRBV5-1 and TRBJ1-2): KAGVTQTPRYLIKTRGQQVTLSCSPISGHRSVSWYQQTPGQGLQFLFEYFSETQRNKGNFPGRFSGRQFSNSRSEMNVSTLELGDSALYLCASSPVGQGEGGYTFGSGTRLTVV.

The V call is TRBV5-1, the J call TRBJ2-7; TRBD2 matches at 11 bases. The length of the CDR3 is 15 residues. Losses at the gene ends were 5 bases for V and 1 base for J; bases not matched to a gene: 5. CDR1 and CDR2 from the germline V gene are SGHRS and YFSETQ. The DNA for the CDR3 is TGCGCCAGCAGAGCGGGGACTAGCGGATCCTACGAGCAGTACTTC. This codes for CASRAGTSGSYEQYF.

The rearrangement links TRBV28 to TRBJ1-1; D gene ambiguous. Trimming shortened V by 1 base and J by 2 bases, and 8 bases separated the two germline ends. Germline CDR1 and CDR2: MDHEN and SYDVKM. The CDR3 runs 14 residues. The CDR3 nucleotides read TGTGCCAGCAGTTTATTAGTACTAAACACTGAAGCTTTCTTT. It specifies CASSLLVLNTEAFF.

V usage is TRBV5-1 and J usage is TRBJ1-3; TRBD1 is a possible D gene (6 bases). Germline loops: CDR1 SGHRS, CDR2 YFSETQ. Deletions cut 0 bases from V and 0 bases from J, with 22 bases between. CDR3 size: 20 residues. CDR3 residues: CASSLEGGLGQISSGNTIYF. CDR3 DNA sequence: TGCGCCAGCAGCTTGGAGGGAGGGCTCGGACAGATAAGCTCTGGAAACACCATATATTTT.

With respect to this clone: Other DNA sequences from this sample encode an identical CDR3 as well. The chain uses TRBV19 and TRBJ1-5, with a weak D call TRBD1 (6 bases). V lost 5 bases and J 0 bases, leaving 11 bases between the germline ends. The CDR3 sequence is 15 residues long. Germline V gene lookup returns CDR1 LNHDA and CDR2 SQIVND (reference sequence). The CDR3 DNA is TGTGCCAGTAGTCCCCAGGGGATTAGCAATCAGCCCCAGCATTTT. This codes for CASSPQGISNQPQHF.

The rearrangement joins TRBV7-2 to TRBJ1-5, with 7 bases lining up with TRBD1. This CDR3 is built from 16 residues. CDR1 and CDR2 (germline): SGHTA, FQGNSA. The V segment lost 7 bases and the J segment 4 bases; nucleotides outside the gene matches: 13. Written as DNA, the CDR3 is TGTGCCAGCACCATGGGGGGACAGATCATGAATCAGCCCCAGCATTTT. Its protein product is CASTMGGQIMNQPQHF.

The rearrangement uses TRBV2 and TRBJ2-2; the match to TRBD2 covers 9 bases. CDR1 and CDR2 from the germline V gene are SNHLY and FYNNEI. This CDR3 comprises 14 residues. Trimming cost V 6 bases and J 5 bases; bases outside gene matches: 4. The chain's CDR3 is CASRLAGTTGELFF. The CDR3 region has the DNA TGTGCCAGCAGGCTAGCGGGGACTACCGGGGAGCTGTTTTTT.

V is TRBV30 and J is TRBJ1-6; the D is unclear. The germline V gene encodes CDR1 GTSNPN and CDR2 SVGIG (reference sequence). Deletions cut 4 bases from V and 4 bases from J, with 11 bases between. There are 14 residues in the CDR3. This CDR3 is CAWTADLYNSPLHF. The CDR3 bases are TGTGCCTGGACGGCGGATCTTTATAATTCACCCCTCCACTTT. Full variable domain (missing parts from reference TRBV30 and TRBJ1-6): SQTIHQWPATLVQPVGSPLSLECTVEGTSNPNLYWYRQAAGRGLQLLFYSVGIGQISSEVPQNLSASRPQDRQFILSSKKLLLSDSGFYLCAWTADLYNSPLHFGNGTRLTVT.

The rearrangement uses TRBV10-1 and TRBJ2-3; D gene ambiguous. The CDR3 consists of 16 residues. Trimming took 0 bases from V and 6 from J, leaving 16 bases between them. Germline CDR1 and CDR2: WNHNN and SYGVQD (reference sequence). CDR3 amino acids: CASSESLPRSGDTQYF. DNA of the CDR3: TGCGCCAGCAGTGAGTCGCTGCCTAGATCTGGGGATACGCAGTATTTT.

Note on this clone: The same CDR3 arises from other DNA sequences in this sample as well. This chain joins TRBV18 and TRBJ1-3; D remains unclear. CDR3 length equals 13 residues. The germline V gene has CDR1 KGHSH and CDR2 LQKENI. The V end was cut by 2 bases, the J end by 4 bases, with 6 bases between. CDR3 nucleotides: TGTGCCAGCTCACCATCGGGGGGAAACACCATATATTTT. This gives the protein CASSPSGGNTIYF.

The V gene is TRBV11-3, the J gene TRBJ1-6; 8 bases match TRBD1. This CDR3 comprises 16 residues. V was pared by 1 base and J by 7 bases, with 6 bases of the junction left unmatched. Germline V lookup: CDR1 SGHNT, CDR2 YENEEA. CDR3 loop: CASSLGGQVFNSPLHF. The CDR3 region has the DNA TGTGCCAGCAGCTTAGGGGGACAGGTCTTCAATTCACCCCTCCACTTT.

The chain has TRBV11-2 and TRBJ1-3; a weak D match, TRBD1 (6 bases). The germline V gene has CDR1 SGHAT and CDR2 FQNNGV. Trimming pared 5 bases from V and 3 bases from J, leaving 11 bases between. The CDR3 is 14 residues long. CDR3 protein: CASSQNRVGNTIYF. The CDR3 nucleotides read TGTGCCAGCAGCCAAAACAGGGTTGGAAACACCATATATTTT.

With regard to this clone: The same CDR3 arises from other DNA sequences in this sample as well. The gene calls are TRBV9 and TRBJ2-7; 9 nucleotides agree with TRBD1. CDR3 length: 14 residues. Germline V gene sequence: CDR1 SGDLS, CDR2 YYNGEE. J lost 4 bases, V lost 3 bases, and 5 bases had no gene match. CDR3 residues: CASSGGTGNYEQYF. The DNA of the CDR3 is TGTGCCAGCAGCGGCGGGACAGGGAATTACGAGCAGTACTTC.

The rearrangement joins TRBV29-1 to TRBJ2-5, with D perhaps matching TRBD1 (6 bases). Germline V gene lookup returns CDR1 SQVTM and CDR2 ANQGSEA. CDR3 size: 13 residues. Trimming pared 1 base from V and 5 bases from J, leaving 11 bases between. The CDR3 is CSVEGTARETQYF. The DNA of the CDR3 is TGCAGCGTTGAAGGGACAGCTCGGGAGACCCAGTACTTC.

The chain uses TRBV19 and TRBJ1-2, with D possibly being TRBD1 (6 bases). Trimming left V 5 bases short and J 2 bases short, with 15 bases between. The CDR3 is made up of 15 amino acids. Germline V lookup: CDR1 LNHDA, CDR2 SQIVND (reference sequence). CDR3 coding DNA: TGTGCCAGTAGTCTGCAGACAGGCCAAAACTATGGCTACACCTTC. Amino acids: CASSLQTGQNYGYTF.

This chain uses TRBV7-9 with TRBJ1-3; 7 positions match TRBD1. The V segment lost 5 bases and the J segment 3 bases; nucleotides outside the gene matches: 13. CDR3 length: 17 amino acids. The V gene's germline CDR1 is SEHNR and CDR2 FQNEAQ (reference sequence). CDR3 amino acids: CASSTSGQHAFGNTIYF. The CDR3 DNA is TGTGCCAGCAGCACGTCGGGACAGCATGCTTTTGGAAACACCATATATTTT. Full variable domain (rest looked up from reference TRBV7-9 and TRBJ1-3): DTGVSQNPRHKITKRGQNVTFRCDPISEHNRLYWYRQTLGQGPEFLTYFQNEAQLEKSRLLSDRFSAERPKGSFSTLEIQRTEQGDSAMYLCASSTSGQHAFGNTIYFGEGSWLTVV.

Remarks on this clone: The same CDR3 arises from other DNA sequences in this sample as well. The J gene is TRBJ2-2, the V gene TRBV5-1; no reliable D call. V lost 0 bases and J 5 bases, leaving 8 bases between the germline ends. Germline V gene lookup returns CDR1 SGHRS and CDR2 YFSETQ. The CDR3 runs 14 residues. CDR3 in amino acids: CASSLVLGTGELFF. The CDR3 region has the DNA TGCGCCAGCAGCTTGGTCTTAGGGACCGGGGAGCTGTTTTTT.

On this clone: At one boundary the junction diverges from the germline segment, which might be a read error. This chain links TRBV13 with TRBJ2-7; D might be TRBD1 (7 bases). This CDR3 has 12 residues. CDR1 PRHDT and CDR2 FYEKMQ come from the germline V gene (reference sequence). The CDR3: CASSWGTEQGTF. The CDR3 DNA follows: TGTGCCAGCAGCTGGGGAACGGAACAGGGGACTTTC.

The rearrangement joins TRBV10-2 to TRBJ2-7, with D maybe TRBD1 (6 bases). CDR3 length: 15 amino acids. Per germline, CDR1 WSHSY and CDR2 SAAADI. Trimming stripped 5 bases from V and 0 bases from J, with 14 bases between. Written as DNA, the CDR3 is TGCGCCAGCAGTTCGTCGGACAGCCCCTCCTACGAGCAGTACTTC. This sequence encodes CASSSSDSPSYEQYF.

The V and J genes are TRBV6-7 and TRBJ2-3, with D perhaps TRBD1 (5 bases). TRBV6-7 is an open reading frame whose function is uncertain. CDR3 size: 16 residues. V was trimmed by 2 bases and J by 4 bases, leaving 16 bases between them. CDR3 sequence: CASSYVTGHWADTQYF. The CDR3 DNA is TGTGCCAGCAGTTACGTTACAGGTCATTGGGCAGATACGCAGTATTTT.

V usage is TRBV18 and J usage is TRBJ2-5; possible D gene TRBD1, 5 bases. Trimming stripped 3 bases from V and 2 bases from J, with 16 bases between. Germline-derived CDR1 and CDR2 are KGHSH and LQKENI. The CDR3 is 16 residues long. The CDR3 sequence: CASSPPGWPGQETQYF. CDR3 DNA sequence: TGTGCCAGCTCACCCCCAGGGTGGCCAGGACAAGAGACCCAGTACTTC.